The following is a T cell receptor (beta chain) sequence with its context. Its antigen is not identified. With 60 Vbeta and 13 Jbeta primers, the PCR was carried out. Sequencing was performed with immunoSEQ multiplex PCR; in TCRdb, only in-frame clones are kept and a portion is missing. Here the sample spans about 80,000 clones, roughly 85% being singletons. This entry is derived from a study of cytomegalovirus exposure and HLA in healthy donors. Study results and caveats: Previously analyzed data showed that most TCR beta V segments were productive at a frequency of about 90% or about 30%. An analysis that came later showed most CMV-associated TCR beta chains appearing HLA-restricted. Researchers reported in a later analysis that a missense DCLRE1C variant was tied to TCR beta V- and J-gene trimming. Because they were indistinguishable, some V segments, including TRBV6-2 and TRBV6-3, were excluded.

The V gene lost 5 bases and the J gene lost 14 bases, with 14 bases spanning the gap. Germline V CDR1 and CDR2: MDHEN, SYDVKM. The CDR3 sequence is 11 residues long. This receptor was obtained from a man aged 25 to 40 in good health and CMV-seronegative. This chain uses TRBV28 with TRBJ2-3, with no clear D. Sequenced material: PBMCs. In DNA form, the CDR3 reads TGTGCCAGCAGTGGTGGCCGACAAGCGTATTTT. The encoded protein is CASSGGRQAYF.